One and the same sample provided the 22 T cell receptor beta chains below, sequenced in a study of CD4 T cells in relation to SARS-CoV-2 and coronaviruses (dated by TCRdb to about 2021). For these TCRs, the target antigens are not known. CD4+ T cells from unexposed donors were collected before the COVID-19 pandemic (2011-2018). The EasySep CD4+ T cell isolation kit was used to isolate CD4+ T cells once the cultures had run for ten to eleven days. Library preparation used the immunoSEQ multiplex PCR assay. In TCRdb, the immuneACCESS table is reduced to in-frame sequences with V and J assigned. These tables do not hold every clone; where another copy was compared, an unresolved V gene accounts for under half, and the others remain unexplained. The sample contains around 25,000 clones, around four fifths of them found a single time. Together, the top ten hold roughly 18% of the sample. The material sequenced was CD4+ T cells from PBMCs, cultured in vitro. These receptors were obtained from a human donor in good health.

The CDR3 loop reads CASSVTSGNTIYF. CDR3 nucleotides: TGTGCCAGCAGCGTTACCTCCGGAAACACCATATATTTT. V and J are TRBV12-3 or TRBV12-4 and TRBJ1-3; D not resolved. V lost 6 bases and J 4 bases, leaving 10 bases between the germline ends. The CDR3 totals 13 residues.

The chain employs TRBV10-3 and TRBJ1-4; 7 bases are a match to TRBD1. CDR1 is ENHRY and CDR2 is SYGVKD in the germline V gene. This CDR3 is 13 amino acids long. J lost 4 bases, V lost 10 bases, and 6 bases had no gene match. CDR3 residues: CATGTVGNEKLFF. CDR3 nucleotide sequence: TGTGCCACCGGGACAGTTGGTAATGAAAAACTGTTTTTT.

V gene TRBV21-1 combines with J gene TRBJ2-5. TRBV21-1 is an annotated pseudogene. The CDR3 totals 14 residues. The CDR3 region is CASSKPIPQETQYF. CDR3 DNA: TGTGCCAGCAGCAAGCCAATCCCCCAAGAGACCCAGTACTTC.

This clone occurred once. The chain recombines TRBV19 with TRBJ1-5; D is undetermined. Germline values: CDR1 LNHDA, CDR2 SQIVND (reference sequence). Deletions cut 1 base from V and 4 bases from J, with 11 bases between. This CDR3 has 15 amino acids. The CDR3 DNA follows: TGTGCCAGTAGTATAGTACCGTCGCGAAATCAGCCCCAGCATTTT. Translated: CASSIVPSRNQPQHF.

CDR3 sequence reads: CASSPWGLAGGSTDTQYF. Written as DNA, the CDR3 is TGTGCCAGCAGCCCATGGGGACTAGCGGGAGGGAGCACAGATACGCAGTATTTT. This sequence joins TRBV7-3 and TRBJ2-3; 16 bases are a match to TRBD2. The germline V gene has CDR1 SGHTA and CDR2 FQGTGA. V was pared by 5 bases and J by 0 bases, with 5 bases of the junction left unmatched. CDR3 size: 18 residues.

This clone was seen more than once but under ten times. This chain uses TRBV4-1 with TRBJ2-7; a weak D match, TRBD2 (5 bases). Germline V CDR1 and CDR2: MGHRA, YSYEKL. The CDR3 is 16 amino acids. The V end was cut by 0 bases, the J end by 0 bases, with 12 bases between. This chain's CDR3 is CASSQEGGFSSYEQYF. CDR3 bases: TGCGCCAGCAGCCAAGAGGGCGGGTTCAGCTCCTACGAGCAGTACTTC.

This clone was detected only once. This CDR3 reads CASSLTPRAPKAGGYTF. In nucleotides, the CDR3 is TGTGCCAGCAGTTTGACCCCCCGTGCACCCAAAGCAGGTGGCTACACCTTC. The chain combines TRBV5-8 with TRBJ1-2; no clear D. This CDR3 contains 17 residues. Germline CDR1 and CDR2: SGHTS and YDEGEE. Trimming shortened V by 5 bases and J by 7 bases, and 27 bases separated the two germline ends.

The CDR3 reads CASSLRLAGGGDTQYF. The DNA for the CDR3 is TGTGCCAGCAGCTTACGACTAGCGGGAGGAGGAGATACGCAGTATTTT. V usage is TRBV5-4 and J usage is TRBJ2-3; the match to TRBD2 covers 13 bases. This CDR3 spans 16 amino acids. The junction had 5 bases not matched to a gene; V was cut back by 2 bases and J by 5 bases. The germline gives CDR1 SGHNT, CDR2 YYREEE (reference sequence).

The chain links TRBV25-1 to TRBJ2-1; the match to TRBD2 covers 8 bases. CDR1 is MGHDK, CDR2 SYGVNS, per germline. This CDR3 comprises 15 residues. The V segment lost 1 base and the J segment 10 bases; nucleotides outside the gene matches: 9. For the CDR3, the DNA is TGTGCCAGCAGTGAATTGGCGGGAGGCCATGAAGAGCAGTTCTTC. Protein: CASSELAGGHEEQFF.

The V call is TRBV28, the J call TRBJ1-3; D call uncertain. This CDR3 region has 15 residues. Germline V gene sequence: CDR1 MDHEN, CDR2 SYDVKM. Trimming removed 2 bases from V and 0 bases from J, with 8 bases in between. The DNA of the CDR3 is TGTGCCAGCAGTTTACCCCCAGGCTCTGGAAACACCATATATTTT. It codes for CASSLPPGSGNTIYF.

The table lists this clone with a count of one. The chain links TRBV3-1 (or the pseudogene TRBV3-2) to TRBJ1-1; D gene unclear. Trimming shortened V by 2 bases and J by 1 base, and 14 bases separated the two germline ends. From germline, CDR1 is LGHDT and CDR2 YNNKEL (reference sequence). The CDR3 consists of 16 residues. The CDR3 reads CASSQPLTGGNTEAFF. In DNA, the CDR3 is TGTGCCAGCAGCCAACCCCTTACGGGAGGGAACACTGAAGCTTTCTTT.

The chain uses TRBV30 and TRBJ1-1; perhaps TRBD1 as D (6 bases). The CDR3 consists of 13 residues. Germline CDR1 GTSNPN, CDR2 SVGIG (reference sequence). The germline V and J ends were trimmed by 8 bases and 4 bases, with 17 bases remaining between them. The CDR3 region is CAGRRQDGTEAFF. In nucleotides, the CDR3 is TGTGCCGGACGTCGACAGGACGGCACTGAAGCTTTCTTT.

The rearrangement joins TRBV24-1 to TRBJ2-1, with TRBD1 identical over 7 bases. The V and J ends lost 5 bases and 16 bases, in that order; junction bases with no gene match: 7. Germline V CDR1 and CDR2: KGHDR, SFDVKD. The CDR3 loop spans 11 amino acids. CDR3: CATSVRGYHFF. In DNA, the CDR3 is TGTGCCACCAGTGTCAGGGGGTACCACTTCTTC.

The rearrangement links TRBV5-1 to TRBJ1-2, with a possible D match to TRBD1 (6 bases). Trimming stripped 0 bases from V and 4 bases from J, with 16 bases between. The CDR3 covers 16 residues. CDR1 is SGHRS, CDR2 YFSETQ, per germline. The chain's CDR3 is CASSLASLKGGYGYTF. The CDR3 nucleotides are TGCGCCAGCAGCTTGGCCAGCCTCAAAGGGGGCTATGGCTACACCTTC.

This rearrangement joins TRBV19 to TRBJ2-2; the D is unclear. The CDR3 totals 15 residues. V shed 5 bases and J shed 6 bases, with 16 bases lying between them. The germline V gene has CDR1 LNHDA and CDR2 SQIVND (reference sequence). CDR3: CASSWAPILSGELFF. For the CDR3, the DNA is TGTGCCAGTAGTTGGGCCCCGATCTTATCCGGGGAGCTGTTTTTT.

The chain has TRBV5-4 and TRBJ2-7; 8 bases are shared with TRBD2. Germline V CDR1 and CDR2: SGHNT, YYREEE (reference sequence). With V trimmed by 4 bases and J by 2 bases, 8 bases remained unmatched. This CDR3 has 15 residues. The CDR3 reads CASSIHSGITYEQYF. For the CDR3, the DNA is TGTGCCAGCAGCATCCATAGCGGGATTACCTACGAGCAGTACTTC.

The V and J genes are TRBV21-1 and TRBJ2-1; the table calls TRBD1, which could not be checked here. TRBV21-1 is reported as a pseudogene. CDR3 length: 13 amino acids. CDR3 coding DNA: TGTGCCAGCACCGGACATGTTCAGGATGAGCAGTTCTTC. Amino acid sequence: CASTGHVQDEQFF.

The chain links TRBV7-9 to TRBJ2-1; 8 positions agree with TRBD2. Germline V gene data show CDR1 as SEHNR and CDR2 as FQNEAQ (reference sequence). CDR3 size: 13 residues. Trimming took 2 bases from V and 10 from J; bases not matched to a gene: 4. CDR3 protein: CASSLQLAEEQFF. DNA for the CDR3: TGTGCCAGCAGCTTACAACTAGCGGAAGAGCAGTTCTTC.

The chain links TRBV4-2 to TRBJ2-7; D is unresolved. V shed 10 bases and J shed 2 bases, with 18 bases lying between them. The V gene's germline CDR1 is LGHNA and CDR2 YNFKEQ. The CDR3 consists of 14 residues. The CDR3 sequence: CATSSPPTTYEQYF. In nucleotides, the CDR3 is TGTGCCACTTCGAGCCCCCCGACAACCTACGAGCAGTACTTC.

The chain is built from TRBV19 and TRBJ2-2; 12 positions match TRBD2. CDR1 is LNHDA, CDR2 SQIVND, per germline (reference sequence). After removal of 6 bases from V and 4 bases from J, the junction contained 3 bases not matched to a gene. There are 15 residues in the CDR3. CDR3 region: CASSVLAGGTGELFF. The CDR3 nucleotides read TGTGCCAGTAGCGTACTAGCGGGGGGCACCGGGGAGCTGTTTTTT.

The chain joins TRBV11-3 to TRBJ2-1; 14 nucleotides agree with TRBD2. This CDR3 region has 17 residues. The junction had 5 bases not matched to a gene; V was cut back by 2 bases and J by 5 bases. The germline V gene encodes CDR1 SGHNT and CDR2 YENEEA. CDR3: CASSLSGTSGSDNEQFF. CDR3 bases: TGTGCCAGCAGCTTATCGGGGACTAGCGGGAGCGACAATGAGCAGTTCTTC.

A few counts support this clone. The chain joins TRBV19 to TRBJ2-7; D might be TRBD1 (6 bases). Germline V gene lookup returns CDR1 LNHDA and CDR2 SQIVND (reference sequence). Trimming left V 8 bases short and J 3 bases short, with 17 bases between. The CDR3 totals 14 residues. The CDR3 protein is CASFTGKGGYEQYF. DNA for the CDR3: TGTGCCAGTTTTACAGGGAAAGGAGGCTACGAGCAGTACTTC.